These 4 T cell receptor beta chains share one sample of origin, sequenced in a study of CD8 T cells in ankylosing spondylitis. General study findings and limits: Apparently characteristic of ankylosing spondylitis blood was a TCR beta motif (under ten highly homologous variants).

No antigen has been identified for these receptors. TCRdb fed the 5' RACE reads into MiXCR, producing one record per CDR3 protein. The table shows about 440,000 distinct CDR3 sequences, with 15% to 20% occurring only once. Sequencing was carried out using blood, either unsorted or a sorted T cell fraction (not recorded which). The receptors were sampled from a male donor with ankylosing spondylitis.

The chain combines TRBV5-1 with TRBJ1-1; the D is unclear. V was cut by 2 bases and J by 1 base, with 9 bases left in between. The germline gives CDR1 SGHRS, CDR2 YFSETQ. The CDR3 is 14 amino acids. The CDR3 protein is CASSFRNQNTEAFF. The CDR3 bases are TGCGCCAGCAGCTTCAGGAATCAGAACACTGAAGCTTTCTTT.

This clonotype was picked up a small number of times. V and J are TRBV20-1 and TRBJ2-3; TRBD2 agrees at 10 bases. Trimming cost V 2 bases and J 2 bases; bases outside gene matches: 7. CDR1 and CDR2 from the germline V gene are DFQATT and SNEGSKA (reference sequence). This CDR3 is 16 amino acids long. CDR3 DNA sequence: TGCAGTGCTAGATCCACCCTAGCGGGGGACACAGATACGCAGTATTTT. Protein sequence: CSARSTLAGDTDTQYF.

This sequence joins TRBV10-3 and TRBJ1-4, with TRBD1 as a possible D gene (5 bases). This CDR3 has 11 amino acids. Germline CDR1 ENHRY, CDR2 SYGVKD. V was trimmed by 6 bases and J by 7 bases, leaving 6 bases between them. For the CDR3, the DNA is TGTGCCATCAGCCAGGGTGAAAAACTGTTTTTT. Translated: CAISQGEKLFF.

By share, this clonotype counts as medium-sized. V and J are TRBV6-1 and TRBJ2-3; D is unresolved. Germline V gene lookup returns CDR1 MNHNS and CDR2 SASEGT. The V gene lost 3 bases and the J gene lost 6 bases, with 10 bases spanning the gap. The CDR3 consists of 13 residues. The CDR3 spells CASSDLGTDTQYF. CDR3 bases: TGTGCCAGCAGTGATCTGGGAACGGATACGCAGTATTTT.